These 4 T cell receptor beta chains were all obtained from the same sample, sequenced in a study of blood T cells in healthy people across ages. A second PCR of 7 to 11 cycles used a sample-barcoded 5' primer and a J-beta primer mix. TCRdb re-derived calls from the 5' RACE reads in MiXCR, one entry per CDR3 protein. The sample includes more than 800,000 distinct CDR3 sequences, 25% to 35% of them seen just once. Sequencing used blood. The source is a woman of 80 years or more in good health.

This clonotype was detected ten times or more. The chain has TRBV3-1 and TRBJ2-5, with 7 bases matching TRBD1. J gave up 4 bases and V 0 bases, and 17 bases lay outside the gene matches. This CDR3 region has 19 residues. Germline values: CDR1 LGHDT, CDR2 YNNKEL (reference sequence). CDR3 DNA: TGTGCCAGCAGCCAAGATGAGTCGTGGGACCAAGCAGGGGGAGAGACCCAGTACTTC. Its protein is CASSQDESWDQAGGETQYF.

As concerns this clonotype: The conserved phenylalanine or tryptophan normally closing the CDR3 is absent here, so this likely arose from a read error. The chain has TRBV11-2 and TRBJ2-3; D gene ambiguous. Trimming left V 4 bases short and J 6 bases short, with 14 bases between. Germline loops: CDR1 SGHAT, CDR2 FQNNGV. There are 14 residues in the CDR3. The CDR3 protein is CASSSLGSTDTQYC. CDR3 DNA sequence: TGTGCCAGCAGCTCCCTTGGTAGTACGGATACGCAGTATTGT.

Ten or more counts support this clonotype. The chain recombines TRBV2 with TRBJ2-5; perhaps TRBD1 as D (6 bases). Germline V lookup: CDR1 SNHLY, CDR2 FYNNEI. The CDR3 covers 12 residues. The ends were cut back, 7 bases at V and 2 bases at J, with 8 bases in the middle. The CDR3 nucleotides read TGTGCCAGCAACAGGGAGCAAGAGACCCAGTACTTC. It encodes CASNREQETQYF. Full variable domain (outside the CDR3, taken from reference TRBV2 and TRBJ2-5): EPEVTQTPSHQVTQMGQEVILRCVPISNHLYFYWYRQILGQKVEFLVSFYNNEISEKSEIFDDQFSVERPDGSNFTLKIRSTKLEDSAMYFCASNREQETQYFGPGTRLLVL.

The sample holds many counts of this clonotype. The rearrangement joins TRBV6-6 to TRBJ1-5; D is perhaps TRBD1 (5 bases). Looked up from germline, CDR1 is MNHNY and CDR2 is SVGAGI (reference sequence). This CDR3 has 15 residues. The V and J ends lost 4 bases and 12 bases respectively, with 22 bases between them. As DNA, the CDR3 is TGTGCCAGCAGTTCCCCCGGGACTAAGAATAGCGGCCAGCATTTT. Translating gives CASSSPGTKNSGQHF.